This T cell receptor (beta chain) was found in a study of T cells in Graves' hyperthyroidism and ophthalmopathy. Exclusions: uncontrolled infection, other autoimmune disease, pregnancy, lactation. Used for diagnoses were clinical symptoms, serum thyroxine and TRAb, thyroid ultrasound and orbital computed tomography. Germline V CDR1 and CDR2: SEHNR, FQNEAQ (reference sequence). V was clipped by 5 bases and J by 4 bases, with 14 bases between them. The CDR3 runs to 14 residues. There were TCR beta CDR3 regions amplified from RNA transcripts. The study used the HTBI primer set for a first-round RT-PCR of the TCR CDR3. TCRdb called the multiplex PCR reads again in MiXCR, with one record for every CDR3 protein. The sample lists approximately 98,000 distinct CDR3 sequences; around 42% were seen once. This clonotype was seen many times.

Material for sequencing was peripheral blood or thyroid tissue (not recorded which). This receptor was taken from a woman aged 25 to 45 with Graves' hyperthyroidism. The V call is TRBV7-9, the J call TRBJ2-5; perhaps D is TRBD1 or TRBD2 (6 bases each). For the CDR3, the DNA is TGTGCCAGCAGCAAACCCTGGGGGGCAGAGACCCAGTACTTC. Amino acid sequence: CASSKPWGAETQYF.